This T cell receptor beta chain is drawn from a study of T-cell memory formation after mild COVID-19. Notes on the study in general: Clones shrinking from day 15 to 85 showed even CD4/CD8 mixes; later expanders tilted CD4+. Second-wave clones with a day 37 peak had unconfirmed SARS-CoV-2 specificity. Cross-reactive memory apparently joined, as some responding clones appeared in pre-infection memory. CD4+ contracting clones were found mainly in CM and EM, and CD8+ ones in EMRA.

Remarks on this clonotype: What it binds is unknown.

Trimming at V came to 5 bases and at J to 7 bases, leaving 12 bases not matched to a gene. The CDR3 spans 15 residues. Looked up from germline, CDR1 is DFQATT and CDR2 is SNEGSKA (reference sequence). TCRdb reanalysed the 5' RACE reads using MiXCR and keeps one entry per CDR3 protein. The sample lists 400,000 to 500,000 distinct CDR3 sequences, approximately 19% occurring once. This sequence was found in a man younger than 35 who had mild COVID-19 (a few samples of this study predate the infection). Cell type and time point are not known. Sequenced input: PBMCs or a T cell subset sorted from them (not recorded which). V gene TRBV20-1 combines with J gene TRBJ1-4, with 8 positions matching TRBD1. DNA of the CDR3: TGCAGTGCTGGGTCCCACATAACAGGGGGTGAAAAACTGTTTTTT. Its protein product is CSAGSHITGGEKLFF.